A selection of T cell receptor beta chains follows, all from one sample in a study of human T cells and chemical hapten exposure. MiXCR was run by TCRdb on the RACE reads, yielding one entry per CDR3 protein. The profile shows some 400,000 distinct CDR3 sequences, 5% to 6.5% of them singletons. Sample: whole blood, taken in connection with sensitization to the hapten diphenylcyclopropenone (DPC). The origin of the receptors is a woman between 45 and 60 years old with alopecia areata. Some clones in this sample may be carry-over from other donors' samples. Each CDR3 is given with its conserved first and last residue. D genes are given only for firm matches. For some rows the clone size is stated as once, few or many, or as a class when expanded; others skip it.

clone_size,j_call,v_call,d_call,cdr3_nt,cdr3_aa
many,TRBJ2-7,TRBV6-6,-,TGTGCCAGCAGTTACCCCCCGGACGGGCACTCCTACGAGCAGTACTTC,CASSYPPDGHSYEQYF
-,TRBJ2-3,TRBV20-1,TRBD2,TGCAGTGCTCAACTAGCGACTAGCACAGATACGCAGTATTTT,CSAQLATSTDTQYF
few,TRBJ2-3,TRBV29-1,TRBD2,TGCAGCGTTGAAGGTCCTAGCGGGGGGTCTAGCACAGATACGCAGTATTTT,CSVEGPSGGSSTDTQYF
few,TRBJ2-7,TRBV9,TRBD1,TGTGCCAGCAGCGTAGGCCCAGGGGGCTCCTACGAGCAGTACTTC,CASSVGPGGSYEQYF
-,TRBJ1-2,TRBV4-2,-,TGTGCCAGCAGCCAAGAGTACGAGGGCGGCTACACCTTC,CASSQEYEGGYTF
many,TRBJ2-2,TRBV12-3/TRBV12-4,-,TGTGCCGGAGGTCGACTGAACACCGGGGAGCTGTTTTTT,CAGGRLNTGELFF
-,TRBJ2-5,TRBV29-1,TRBD2,TGCAGCGTTAAACAGCGGGGGGGGTTACAAGAGACCCAGTACTTC,CSVKQRGGLQETQYF
-,TRBJ2-7,TRBV6-2/TRBV6-3,-,TGTGCCAGCAGTTGCGACTACCCCCCGGGGGAGCAGTACTTC,CASSCDYPPGEQYF
few,TRBJ1-1,TRBV5-5,-,TGTGCCAGCAGCTTGGCAGGGATCGAAGGTGAAGCTTTCTTT,CASSLAGIEGEAFF
-,TRBJ2-5,TRBV11-2,TRBD2,TGTGCCAGCAGCCCTACTAGCGGCAGAAGGGAGACCCAGTACTTC,CASSPTSGRRETQYF
-,TRBJ1-4,TRBV15,-,TGTGCCACCAGCAGAGGGGAGTCAACTAATGAAAAACTGTTTTTT,CATSRGESTNEKLFF
-,TRBJ1-2,TRBV2,-,TGTGCCAGCCGCCGGGGTCAGACGGGCTATGGCTACACCTTC,CASRRGQTGYGYTF
many,TRBJ2-1,TRBV13,TRBD2,TGTGCCAGCAGCTCTGGACTAGCGAGCAATGAGCAGTTCTTC,CASSSGLASNEQFF
few,TRBJ2-3,TRBV6-5,-,TGTGCCAGCACCCCAGGTCCCCCCACAGATACGCAGTATTTT,CASTPGPPTDTQYF
-,TRBJ2-1,TRBV6-5,TRBD1,TGTGCCAGCAGTTTCCGACAGGGATACTCCTACAATGAGCAGTTCTTC,CASSFRQGYSYNEQFF
few,TRBJ1-1,TRBV6-2/TRBV6-3,-,TGTGCCAGCAGTTACGAGTGGGGAGGTACTGAAGCTTTCTTT,CASSYEWGGTEAFF
many,TRBJ2-1,TRBV28,-,TGTGCCAGCAGCCCGCCAGGGGAGATCAATGAGCAGTTCTTC,CASSPPGEINEQFF
few,TRBJ2-7,TRBV5-1,-,TGCGCCAGCAGCTTAAGCCCCTCGCCCTACGAGCAGTACTTC,CASSLSPSPYEQYF
-,TRBJ2-7,TRBV4-1,-,TGCGCCAGCAGCCCATCGGGCGGAGGCGAGCAGTACTTC,CASSPSGGGEQYF
-,TRBJ1-1,TRBV7-2,-,TGTGCCAGCAGCTTAGAGGGAGAGCTCACTGAAGCTTTCTTT,CASSLEGELTEAFF
many,TRBJ1-1,TRBV13,-,TGTGCCAGCAGCTTAGGAAGGGACATGAGAGCTTTCTTT,CASSLGRDMRAFF
few,TRBJ1-6,TRBV9,-,TGTGCCAGCAGCGAGGGTGCCCAAAATTCACCCCTCCACTTT,CASSEGAQNSPLHF
many,TRBJ2-3,TRBV2,TRBD2,TGTGCCAGCATCGGTAGCGGGAGCAGCGCAGATACGCAGTATTTT,CASIGSGSSADTQYF
few,TRBJ2-5,TRBV2,-,TGTGCCAGCAGCGCGGACGGGGGTTTTGAGACCCAGTACTTC,CASSADGGFETQYF
many,TRBJ2-3,TRBV2,-,TGTGCCAGCAGTTCCGACAGGTTGGTGGCAGATACGCAGTATTTT,CASSSDRLVADTQYF
few,TRBJ2-1,TRBV13,TRBD2,TGTGCCAGCAGTAAAGAGACTAGCCCTGAGCAGTTCTTC,CASSKETSPEQFF
-,TRBJ2-7,TRBV20-1,TRBD2,TGCAGTGTTCGGGGACTAGCGGGGGAGCAGTACTTC,CSVRGLAGEQYF
many,TRBJ1-5,TRBV4-1,-,TGCGCCAGCAGCCTCAGCGGGTCGTATAGCAATCAGCCCCAGCATTTT,CASSLSGSYSNQPQHF
-,TRBJ2-3,TRBV5-1,TRBD2,TGCGCCAGCAGCGGTAGGACTAGCGGCCCCACAGATACGCAGTATTTT,CASSGRTSGPTDTQYF
few,TRBJ2-7,TRBV6-2/TRBV6-3,-,TGTGCCAGCTTCAATGGAGGAAGCTACGAGCAGTACTTC,CASFNGGSYEQYF
few,TRBJ2-1,TRBV11-3,TRBD2,TGTGCCAGCAGCCAGGGACTAGCGGGGGGGCCGTCCTACAATGAGCAGTTCTTC,CASSQGLAGGPSYNEQFF
-,TRBJ2-3,TRBV27,TRBD1,TGTGCCAGCAGCCTCACCCAGGGGGCGGAGTATTTT,CASSLTQGAEYF
few,TRBJ2-1,TRBV13,TRBD2,TGTGCCAGCAGCTCGACTAGCGGAGCCCACAATGAGCAGTTCTTC,CASSSTSGAHNEQFF
few,TRBJ1-5,TRBV6-5,TRBD1,TGTGCCAGTCGACAGGGGAACTCGCCCCAGCATTTT,CASRQGNSPQHF
many,TRBJ2-7,TRBV12-3/TRBV12-4,TRBD2,TGTGCCAGCAGTAAACCCTGGGCTAGCGGGACCTACGAGCAGTACTTC,CASSKPWASGTYEQYF
many,TRBJ2-1,TRBV14,TRBD2,TGTGCCAGCAGCCACCTCCCGGGACTAGCGGACAGCTCCTACAATGAGCAGTTCTTC,CASSHLPGLADSSYNEQFF
many,TRBJ2-6,TRBV10-2,TRBD1,TGCGCCAGCAGTGAGTCGGTCGACAGGGTTACCTCTGGGGCCAACGTCCTGACTTTC,CASSESVDRVTSGANVLTF
many,TRBJ2-1,TRBV29-1,-,TGCAGCGTTAGCCCGTTGGGCCCGCGGATCGGTGAGCAGTTCTTC,CSVSPLGPRIGEQFF
many,TRBJ2-1,TRBV12-5,-,TGTGCTAGTGGTCTTACGGGGAATGAGCAGTTCTTC,CASGLTGNEQFF
-,TRBJ2-7,TRBV28,TRBD1,TGTGCCAGCAGTTTTGAGGGGGCGCGGGAGCAGTACTTC,CASSFEGAREQYF
many,TRBJ2-1,TRBV5-1,-,TGCGCCAGCAGCTTGGAAAGCGGGTTTGAGCAGTTCTTC,CASSLESGFEQFF
many,TRBJ2-5,TRBV6-2/TRBV6-3,-,TGTGCCAGCACCCGGCGGCCACAAGAGACCCAGTACTTC,CASTRRPQETQYF
many,TRBJ2-7,TRBV20-1,TRBD2,TGCAGTGCAGAGGGACTAGCTATCCGGGAGCAGTACTTC,CSAEGLAIREQYF
few,TRBJ1-3,TRBV7-2,-,TGTGCCAGCAGCTTAGGGAGGGCCTCTGGAAACACCATATATTTT,CASSLGRASGNTIYF
-,TRBJ2-3,TRBV28,-,TGTGCCAGCAGAGAGTGGGGGCCCACCAATACGCAGTATTTT,CASREWGPTNTQYF
few,TRBJ2-3,TRBV30,-,TGTGCCTGGGGCAATATTGCAGATACGCAGTATTTT,CAWGNIADTQYF
many,TRBJ2-7,TRBV12-3/TRBV12-4,TRBD2,TGTGCCAGCAGGACTAGCGCCCTCTCCTACGAGCAGTACTTC,CASRTSALSYEQYF
many,TRBJ1-6,TRBV20-1,-,TGCAGTGCTAGAGATCCCCCAAATTCACCCCTCCACTTT,CSARDPPNSPLHF
many,TRBJ2-6,TRBV7-9,TRBD1,TGTGCCACCTTACAGGGGGCTGATGGGGCCAACGTCCTGACTTTC,CATLQGADGANVLTF
many,TRBJ1-5,TRBV6-1,TRBD1,TGTGCCAGCAACGAGGACAGGCATCAGCCCCAGCATTTT,CASNEDRHQPQHF